The following is a TCR beta chain sequence with its context. Germline CDR1 and CDR2: SGHRS and YFSETQ. With V trimmed by 3 bases and J by 2 bases, 2 bases remained unmatched. The CDR3 runs to 14 residues. The data originate from a study of blood T cell repertoires in COVID-19. Clones were sequenced by immunoSEQ multiplex PCR, and TCRdb holds only the in-frame ones, with some missing. The sample holds hundreds of thousands of clones; 80% to 90% are singletons and the top ten take around 1.1%. The TCR comes from a young man who had recovered from COVID-19. The chain links TRBV5-1 to TRBJ1-5, with TRBD1 matching over 7 bases. The sample comprised PBMCs or T cells enriched from blood (not recorded which). CDR3 amino acids: CASSYGTGNQPQHF. CDR3 in DNA: TGCGCCAGCAGCTACGGGACAGGCAATCAGCCCCAGCATTTT.